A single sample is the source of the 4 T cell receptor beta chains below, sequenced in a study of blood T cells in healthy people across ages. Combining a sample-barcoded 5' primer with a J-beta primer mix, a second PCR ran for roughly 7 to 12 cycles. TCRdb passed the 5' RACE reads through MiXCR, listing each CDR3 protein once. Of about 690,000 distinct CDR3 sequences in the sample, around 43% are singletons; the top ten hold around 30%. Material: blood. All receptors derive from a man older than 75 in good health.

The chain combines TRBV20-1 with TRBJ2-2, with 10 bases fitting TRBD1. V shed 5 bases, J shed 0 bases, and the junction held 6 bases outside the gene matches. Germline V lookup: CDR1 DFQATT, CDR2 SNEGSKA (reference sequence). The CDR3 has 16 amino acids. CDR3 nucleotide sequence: TGCAGTGCTTCTAGACAGGGGGCTTCGAACACCGGGGAGCTGTTTTTT. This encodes CSASRQGASNTGELFF.

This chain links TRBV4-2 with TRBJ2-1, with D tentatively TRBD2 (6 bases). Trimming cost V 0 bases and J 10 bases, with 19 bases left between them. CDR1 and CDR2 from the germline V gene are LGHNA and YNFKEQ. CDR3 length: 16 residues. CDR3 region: CASSQDLGAGPSEQFF. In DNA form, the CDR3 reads TGTGCCAGCAGCCAAGATCTAGGCGCGGGGCCTAGCGAGCAGTTCTTC.

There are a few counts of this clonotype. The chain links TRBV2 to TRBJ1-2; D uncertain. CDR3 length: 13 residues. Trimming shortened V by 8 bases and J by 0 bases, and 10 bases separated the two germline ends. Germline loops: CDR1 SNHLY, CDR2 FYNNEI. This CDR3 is CASGRIPNYGYTF. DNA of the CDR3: TGTGCCAGCGGGAGGATCCCTAACTATGGCTACACCTTC.

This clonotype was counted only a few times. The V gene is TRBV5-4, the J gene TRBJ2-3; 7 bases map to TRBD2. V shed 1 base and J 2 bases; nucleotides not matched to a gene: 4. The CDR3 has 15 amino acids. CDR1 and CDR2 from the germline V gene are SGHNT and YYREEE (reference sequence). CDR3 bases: TGTGCCAGCAGCTTGAAAGCGGGGAACACAGATACGCAGTATTTT. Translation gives CASSLKAGNTDTQYF.